This entry features one T cell receptor (beta chain) sequence. The germline V and J ends were trimmed by 6 bases and 6 bases, with 12 bases remaining between them. CDR3 length: 13 residues. The germline V gene encodes CDR1 MNHEY and CDR2 SMNVEV (reference sequence). The data are from a study of blood T cell repertoires in COVID-19. Original analysis: The assay estimated nucleated cells by amplifying reference gene primers. The table came from immunoSEQ multiplex PCR; TCRdb's copy has only in-frame clones and leaves some out. V, J and clone size were drawn from that table, and D and trimming were deduced from the DNA. The sample shows around 390,000 clones, around 87% of them seen only once. Participant ages covered about 18 to 89 years across some 25 US areas. Recovered status applied to Cohort 3 donors who had two consecutive negative PCRs. It also applied to those with clearance or with symptom resolution.

The receptor comes from a woman aged 45-65 years who had recovered from COVID-19. This chain uses TRBV27 with TRBJ1-5; D is perhaps TRBD1 (6 bases). Sequencing used PBMCs or T cells enriched from blood (not recorded which). In DNA form, the CDR3 reads TGTGCCAGCAGCTTAGAGACAGGTCAGCCCCAGCATTTT. Translating it yields CASSLETGQPQHF.